A single sample is the source of the 2 T cell receptor beta chains below, sequenced in a study of CD4 T cells in relation to SARS-CoV-2 and coronaviruses (dated by TCRdb to about 2021). To prepare the library, the immunoSEQ multiplex PCR assay was applied. TCRdb re-hosts the immuneACCESS table, in-frame sequences only. Its copies lack some clones; in the studies checked, an unresolved V gene accounts for under half of them, and the cause for the rest is not known. The sample yields roughly 20,000 clones; 66% were counted once. Approximately 11% of the sample lies in the top ten. The antigens for these receptors are not known. CD4+ T cells from unexposed donors were collected before the COVID-19 pandemic (2011-2018). After around 10 days of culture, CD4+ T cells were isolated with the EasySep CD4+ T cell isolation kit. The sequenced sample consisted of CD4+ T cells from PBMCs, cultured in vitro. The receptors were gathered from a human donor in good health.

The chain joins TRBV2 to TRBJ2-5; tentatively, D is TRBD2 (5 bases). CDR1 and CDR2 (germline): SNHLY, FYNNEI. The CDR3 consists of 12 residues. Trimming took 6 bases from V and 5 from J, leaving 10 bases between them. This CDR3 reads CASSRTGETQYF. CDR3 DNA sequence: TGTGCCAGCAGCCGGACTGGGGAGACCCAGTACTTC.

The rearrangement joins TRBV19 to TRBJ1-2; D possibly corresponds to TRBD1 (5 bases). Trimming took 5 bases from V and 7 from J, leaving 14 bases between them. This CDR3 region has 13 residues. Per the germline V gene, CDR1 is LNHDA and CDR2 is SQIVND (reference sequence). The DNA for the CDR3 is TGTGCCAGTAGTTCTCAGGGATACGGTGGCTACACCTTC. This gives the protein CASSSQGYGGYTF.